These 9 T cell receptor beta chains were all obtained from the same sample, sequenced in a study of OX40 agonist ivuxolimab in advanced cancers. The data were produced by immunoSEQ multiplex PCR, yet TCRdb's version contains in-frame clones alone and is incomplete. In the table there are 34,000 or so clones, around 81% of which are singletons. The sequencing here drew on CD4+ or CD8+ T cells sorted from blood, taken in a trial of the OX40 agonist ivuxolimab. All receptors derive from an adult with an advanced solid tumor such as melanoma, head and neck, liver or kidney cancer.

The chain couples TRBV7-9 to TRBJ2-1; weak D call: TRBD2 (6 bases). This CDR3 is built from 14 residues. Germline assignment: CDR1 SEHNR and CDR2 FQNEAQ (reference sequence). The V gene lost 10 bases and the J gene lost 0 bases, with 13 bases spanning the gap. Written as DNA, the CDR3 is TGTGCCACCTCCCTTAGCGGCTCCTACAATGAGCAGTTCTTC. This sequence encodes CATSLSGSYNEQFF.

The sample holds a few counts of this clone. This sequence joins TRBV6-1 and TRBJ2-3, with D possibly matching TRBD2 (6 bases). CDR1 is MNHNS and CDR2 is SASEGT in the germline V gene. The length of the CDR3 is 15 residues. V lost 7 bases and J lost 0, with 14 bases in between. For the CDR3, the DNA is TGTGCCAGCAACCTAGGAGGGGCGAGCACAGATACGCAGTATTTT. Translated: CASNLGGASTDTQYF.

This clone is a singleton in its sample. V and J are TRBV7-9 and TRBJ2-3, with TRBD1 identical over 7 bases. CDR1 and CDR2 from the germline V gene are SEHNR and FQNEAQ (reference sequence). The CDR3 extends over 15 amino acids. After removal of 4 bases from V and 0 bases from J, the junction contained 4 bases not matched to a gene. In nucleotides, the CDR3 is TGTGCCAGCAGCTCCCAGGGGGTTAGCACAGATACGCAGTATTTT. Encoded protein: CASSSQGVSTDTQYF.

In regard to this clone: An end of the junction does not agree with germline; a read error may underlie this. V and J are TRBV7-7 and TRBJ2-1, with 7 bases lining up with TRBD1. Germline V gives CDR1 SSHAT, CDR2 FNYEAQ (reference sequence). There are 14 residues in the CDR3. The CDR3 spells CASSLMEQGLEQFF. The CDR3 region has the DNA TGTGCTAGCAGTCTAATGGAACAGGGGCTTGAGCAGTTCTTC.

The J gene is TRBJ2-2, the V gene TRBV5-1; D is undetermined. The germline V gene encodes CDR1 SGHRS and CDR2 YFSETQ. The V gene lost 0 bases and the J gene lost 2 bases, with 8 bases spanning the gap. The CDR3 extends over 15 amino acids. The DNA of the CDR3 is TGCGCCAGCAGCTTGGTGGGCCGAAACACCGGGGAGCTGTTTTTT. It translates to CASSLVGRNTGELFF.

This clone was detected only a few times. The chain links TRBV2 to TRBJ2-3; D not resolved. The CDR3 runs to 15 residues. The V end lost 2 bases, the J end lost 2 bases, and 11 bases lay between the germline ends. Germline V gives CDR1 SNHLY, CDR2 FYNNEI. For the CDR3, the DNA is TGTGCCAGCAGTGAATTGCTGGGTTTCACAGATACGCAGTATTTT. It encodes CASSELLGFTDTQYF. The whole variable domain, filled in from reference TRBV2 and TRBJ2-3, reads EPEVTQTPSHQVTQMGQEVILRCVPISNHLYFYWYRQILGQKVEFLVSFYNNEISEKSEIFDDQFSVERPDGSNFTLKIRSTKLEDSAMYFCASSELLGFTDTQYFGPGTRLTVL.

The rearrangement joins TRBV5-1 to TRBJ2-3; 7 bases agree with TRBD1. The CDR3 consists of 15 residues. The germline CDR1 and CDR2 sequences are SGHRS and YFSETQ. V dropped 4 bases and J dropped 5; count of bases not matched to a gene: 10. The CDR3 is CASSELDRPVDTQYF. CDR3 sequence (DNA): TGCGCCAGCAGCGAGCTGGACAGGCCCGTAGATACGCAGTATTTT.

This sequence joins TRBV4-1 and TRBJ1-4; 7 bases are a match to TRBD1. This CDR3 contains 15 residues. Germline CDR1 and CDR2: MGHRA and YSYEKL. The junction had 2 bases not matched to a gene; V was cut back by 4 bases and J by 0 bases. CDR3 nucleotide sequence: TGCGCCAGCAGCCCGGGACAGTCAACTAATGAAAAACTGTTTTTT. Amino acid sequence: CASSPGQSTNEKLFF.

The V gene is TRBV7-2, the J gene TRBJ1-1; weak D call: TRBD1 (5 bases). CDR3 length: 14 amino acids. V was cut by 1 base and J by 11 bases, with 17 bases left in between. CDR1 and CDR2 from the germline V gene are SGHTA and FQGNSA. CDR3 nucleotides: TGTGCCAGCAGCTTAGATGCGGGGACGGGAGAGGCTTTCTTT. Translating it yields CASSLDAGTGEAFF.